The 14 T cell receptor beta chains below were found in one sample sequenced in a study of T cell repertoires in cytomegalovirus infection. TCRdb used MiXCR to reprocess the reads, holding one entry per CDR3 protein. The table has some 250,000 distinct CDR3 sequences, 9.1% seen once. The sequenced material came from PBMCs. The receptors here all came from a human donor in good health (CMV status not recorded). Some clones in this sample may be carry-over from other donors' samples.

This clonotype has a count of ten or more. The rearrangement joins TRBV7-2 to TRBJ1-1; 11 nucleotides agree with TRBD1. J gave up 5 bases and V 1 base, and 6 bases lay outside the gene matches. CDR1 is SGHTA and CDR2 is FQGNSA in the germline V gene. The CDR3 totals 16 residues. Here the CDR3 DNA reads TGTGCCAGCAGCTTAGAGGTCGGACAGGGGGCGACTGAAGCTTTCTTT. It translates to CASSLEVGQGATEAFF.

In DNA form, the CDR3 reads TGTGCCAGCAGACCCTGGAGGGTTAACACCGGGGAGCTGTTTTTT. Its translation: CASRPWRVNTGELFF. The chain combines TRBV6-2 or TRBV6-3 with TRBJ2-2; D perhaps matches TRBD2 (6 bases). V lost 6 bases, J lost 2 bases, and 13 bases lay in between. The length of the CDR3 is 15 residues. Germline V gives CDR1 MNHEY, CDR2 SVGEGT.

This chain connects TRBV29-1 to TRBJ2-3, with D possibly being TRBD2 (6 bases). The CDR3 length is 12 residues. From germline, CDR1 is SQVTM and CDR2 ANQGSEA. V was trimmed by 6 bases and J by 9 bases, leaving 16 bases between them. The CDR3 protein is CSVETSPKTQYF. In DNA, the CDR3 is TGCAGCGTCGAGACTAGTCCCAAGACGCAGTATTTT.

This clonotype was seen many times. This chain uses TRBV5-6 with TRBJ1-1; TRBD1 is a possible D gene (5 bases). CDR3 length equals 12 residues. V was pared by 2 bases and J by 8 bases, with 10 bases between. From germline, CDR1 is SGHDT and CDR2 YYEEEE. The DNA of the CDR3 is TGTGCCAGCAGCTTAAGGGGCAGAGAAGCTTTCTTT. The encoded protein is CASSLRGREAFF.

This clonotype was observed a few times. This rearrangement joins TRBV6-6 to TRBJ2-4, with D unresolved. From germline, CDR1 is MNHNY and CDR2 SVGAGI (reference sequence). V lost 0 bases to trimming and J lost 8 bases, with 11 bases between them. This CDR3 has 14 residues. CDR3 nucleotides: TGTGCCAGCAGTTACTCGAAACTAAATGACATTCAGTACTTC. It translates to CASSYSKLNDIQYF.

This clonotype was recorded at least ten times. V is TRBV29-1 and J is TRBJ1-1, with D maybe TRBD1 (6 bases). Trimming removed 6 bases at V and 0 bases at J, with 17 bases between. Germline-derived CDR1 and CDR2 are SQVTM and ANQGSEA. The CDR3 has 15 residues. The chain's CDR3 is CSVLEGGGMNTEAFF. For the CDR3, the DNA is TGCAGCGTCCTCGAGGGGGGTGGCATGAACACTGAAGCTTTCTTT. The full variable domain, rest sourced from reference TRBV29-1 and TRBJ1-1, is SAVISQKPSRDICQRGTSLTIQCQVDSQVTMMFWYRQQPGQSLTLIATANQGSEATYESGFVIDKFPISRPNLTFSTLTVSNMSPEDSSIYLCSVLEGGGMNTEAFFGQGTRLTVV.

This clonotype turned up a few times. The chain couples TRBV6-5 to TRBJ2-3; tentative D call: TRBD2 (6 bases). CDR3 length: 15 residues. The V gene lost 2 bases and the J gene lost 6 bases, with 15 bases spanning the gap. Germline assignment: CDR1 MNHEY and CDR2 SVGAGI. DNA for the CDR3: TGTGCCAGCAGTTACAGCGGAGCTGCGGGGGATACGCAGTATTTT. Translation: CASSYSGAAGDTQYF.

V is TRBV29-1 and J is TRBJ2-2; D might be TRBD1 (6 bases). CDR1 SQVTM and CDR2 ANQGSEA come from the germline V gene. V shed 7 bases and J shed 2 bases, with 17 bases lying between them. This CDR3 comprises 15 residues. CDR3 sequence reads: CSAYTGPLNTGELFF. The CDR3, as DNA: TGCAGCGCGTACACAGGGCCCCTAAACACCGGGGAGCTGTTTTTT.

This clonotype was seen ten or more times. The gene calls are TRBV6-8 and TRBJ2-1; the match to TRBD1 covers 7 bases. Losses at the gene ends were 6 bases for V and 3 bases for J; bases not matched to a gene: 11. CDR3 length equals 16 residues. Germline-derived CDR1 and CDR2 are MNHGY and SAAAGT. CDR3: CASRDHRGSIYNEQFF. CDR3 DNA: TGTGCCAGCAGGGACCACAGGGGAAGTATCTACAATGAGCAGTTCTTC.

This clonotype showed up many times. The chain uses TRBV7-9 and TRBJ2-3; the match to TRBD1 covers 9 bases. CDR1 and CDR2 (germline): SEHNR, FQNEAQ (reference sequence). V was pared by 5 bases and J by 3 bases, with 21 bases of the junction left unmatched. This CDR3 has 20 residues. The CDR3 is CASSTPLGTGGVSGTDTQYF. CDR3 sequence (DNA): TGTGCCAGCAGCACACCCCTTGGCACAGGGGGCGTCTCGGGGACAGATACGCAGTATTTT.

The V and J genes are TRBV28 and TRBJ2-7; D remains ambiguous. Germline loops: CDR1 MDHEN, CDR2 SYDVKM. This CDR3 has 14 residues. The V and J ends lost 2 bases and 3 bases respectively, with 11 bases between them. In DNA, the CDR3 is TGTGCCAGCAGTTTACCCCCTAGGGACTACGAGCAGTACTTC. Translating it yields CASSLPPRDYEQYF.

This sequence joins TRBV6-2 or TRBV6-3 and TRBJ2-1; D possibly matches TRBD1 or TRBD2 (5 bases each). This CDR3 comprises 15 residues. With 6 bases removed from V and 0 bases from J, the gap between germline ends came to 12 bases. The germline CDR1 and CDR2 sequences are MNHEY and SVGEGT. The CDR3 loop reads CASSWDGYSYNEQFF. CDR3 DNA: TGTGCCAGCAGCTGGGACGGATACTCCTACAATGAGCAGTTCTTC.

This clonotype was observed many times. The chain combines TRBV7-2 with TRBJ1-4; tentatively, D is TRBD1 (5 bases). Germline CDR1 reads SGHTA; CDR2 reads FQGNSA. With 5 bases removed from V and 5 bases from J, the gap between germline ends came to 12 bases. The CDR3 runs to 14 residues. DNA of the CDR3: TGTGCCAGCAGCGTACTCGGGGGAAATGAAAAACTGTTTTTT. Protein product: CASSVLGGNEKLFF.

This clonotype appeared many times. This chain uses TRBV7-2 with TRBJ2-7; 16 nucleotides match TRBD2. This CDR3 is built from 17 residues. Germline trimming cut 6 bases from V and 6 bases from J; bases unmatched to any gene: 11. Germline CDR1 is SGHTA and CDR2 is FQGNSA. The chain's CDR3 is CASRPGLAGGPSGEQYF. CDR3 coding DNA: TGTGCCAGCAGGCCGGGACTAGCGGGAGGGCCTAGCGGCGAGCAGTACTTC.